This T cell receptor (beta chain) was identified in a study of identical twins listed by TCRdb under 2016. Turning to the overall study: The study deep-sequenced TCR alpha and beta repertoires from monozygotic twins, unrelated adults of various ages and cord blood to test whether fetal clonotypes persist. To rule out contamination, the twin experiments were replicated at different times with different library preparation protocols. General conclusions and limits of the study: Out-of-frame TCR alpha sharing in monozygotic twins was systematically underestimated by recombination models, whereas sharing between unrelated individuals was in agreement with the recombination models. Excess twin sharing in beta out-of-frame sequences was weaker because fewer shared sequences lowered the signal-to-noise ratio. Fewer insertions were carried by abundant cord blood beta clonotypes; a weaker similar trend was observed in young adult naive repertoires, while no such trend was observed in memory repertoires. Invariant T cells such as MAIT and iNKT could partly confound zero-insertion analyses, although diverse VJ usage argued against such confounding for most clonotypes. Compared with coincidental sharing between unrelated individuals, out-of-frame TCR alpha sequences shared between twins showed an excess of sequences with low generation probability. Because the same donors could not be followed over many years, conclusions were based on cross-sectional statistical analysis.

Libraries were constructed by 5' RACE. The sequencer listed for this sample is Illumina HiSeq 2000. Template switching added a universal primer binding site, and the final cDNA carried a unique molecular identifier that allowed TCR cDNA molecules to be counted accurately. First-strand cDNA for TCR alpha and beta chains was synthesized from specific primers in the conserved constant-segment region. To control for contamination, each cDNA library was double barcoded with a SMART-Mk sample barcode plus Illumina barcodes. TruSeq adapter sequences along with Illumina sample barcodes were introduced in two successive PCR steps. TCR alpha and beta cDNA libraries were sequenced on the Illumina HiSeq platform with custom primers. The authors processed their data as follows. Raw reads were processed with MiGEC to extract unique molecular identifiers, and MiXCR was used to determine CDR3 positions. For each individual, recombination models were inferred using an EM algorithm with the repgenHMM and IGoR tools. The tcR package in R was used for shared clonotype analysis, with sharing normalized by the product of cloneset sizes. To study raw recombination without the effects of thymic and clonal selection, out-of-frame nonproductive sequences were analyzed. Using fastp trimming at Q25 and MiXCR clonotype assembly, TCRdb reanalyzed the public sequencing data and kept in-frame beta chains. Entries are consolidated by CDR3 protein sequence, retaining the most common genes and DNA. V and J calls and clone size were set by TCRdb, not the authors. This sample lists around 490,000 distinct CDR3 sequences; 13% to 15% were detected once. The biggest ten clones account for approximately 1% of the sample.

About this clonotype: The target of this receptor is not known. Per-base quality was not reported, and no clone a single base away is much larger than it.

All donors were healthy Caucasians. Three pairs of female monozygotic twins, all aged roughly 18 to 29 years, were included in the twin cohort. Positive isolation kits from Invitrogen were used to isolate CD4+ and CD8+ T cell populations. Including the terminal cysteine and phenylalanine, the CDR3 comprises 13 residues. Only the CDR3 DNA stays, 39 bases, in frame from base 1. In the germline V gene, CDR1 corresponds to MDHEN and CDR2 to SYDVKM. Trimming accounts for 7 bases at V and 4 bases at J, while the number of junction bases matched to no gene is 5. The same specimen was also included in a second study, on yellow fever vaccine responses in identical twins. As the second paper documents: According to the authors, in identical twins the way T cells responded to vaccination appeared partly convergent and partly personalized. The study precisely tracked vaccine-responding T cell clones in identical twins.

Sequences were obtained from CD4+ T cells sorted from blood. The rearranged segments are TRBV28 and TRBJ2-7, and TRBD2 aligns with 9 junction nucleotides. This clonotype was sampled from a woman under 30 in good health. CDR3 loop: CASTEAGGYEQYF. DNA sequence: TGTGCCAGCACTGAGGCGGGGGGGTACGAGCAGTACTTC.